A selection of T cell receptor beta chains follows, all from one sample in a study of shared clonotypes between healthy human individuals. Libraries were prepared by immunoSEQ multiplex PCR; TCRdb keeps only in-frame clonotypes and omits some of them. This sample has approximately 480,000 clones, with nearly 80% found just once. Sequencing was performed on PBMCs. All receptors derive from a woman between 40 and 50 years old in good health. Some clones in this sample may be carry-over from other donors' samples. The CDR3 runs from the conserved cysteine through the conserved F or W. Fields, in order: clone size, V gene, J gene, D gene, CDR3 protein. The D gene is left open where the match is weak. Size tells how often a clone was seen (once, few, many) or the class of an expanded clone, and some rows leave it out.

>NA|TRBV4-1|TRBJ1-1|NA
CASSHGGRSEAFF
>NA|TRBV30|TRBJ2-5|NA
CAWRDFQETQYF
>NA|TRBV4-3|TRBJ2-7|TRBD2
CASSQDAASGAGAYEQYF
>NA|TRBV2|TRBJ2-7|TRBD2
CASSPRGGEYYEQYF
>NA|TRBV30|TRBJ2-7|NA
CAWGIRDTLRF
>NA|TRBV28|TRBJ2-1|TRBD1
CASSSTGYHNEQFF
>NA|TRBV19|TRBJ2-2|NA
CASSIRQGYTGELFF
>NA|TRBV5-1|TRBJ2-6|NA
CASSLETGANVLTF
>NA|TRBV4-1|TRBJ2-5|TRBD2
CASSPGLAGQETQYF
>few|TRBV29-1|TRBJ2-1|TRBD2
CSVPGGGHEQFF
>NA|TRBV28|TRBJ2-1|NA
CASSTLQGSSYNEQFF
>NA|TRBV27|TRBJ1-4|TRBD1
CASSLRGTKQGASANEKLFF
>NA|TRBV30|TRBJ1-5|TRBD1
CAWSRDRSNQPQHF
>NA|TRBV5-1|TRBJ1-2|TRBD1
CASSLNGGTANYGYTF
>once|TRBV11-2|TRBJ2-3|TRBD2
CASSWGLFGRADTQYF
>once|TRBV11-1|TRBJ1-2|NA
CASSKTGTGKTYGYTF
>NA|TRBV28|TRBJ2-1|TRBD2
CASGAGGPYHNEQFF
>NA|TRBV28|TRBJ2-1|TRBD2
CASSSPGTRHNEQFF
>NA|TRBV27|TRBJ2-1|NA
CASSLGTSFSYNEQFF
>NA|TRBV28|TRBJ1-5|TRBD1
CASSPPGTGLVQPQHF
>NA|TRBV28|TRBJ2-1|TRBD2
CASSLWVAGGAGEQFF
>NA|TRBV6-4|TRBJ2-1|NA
CASSDDTRGNEQFF
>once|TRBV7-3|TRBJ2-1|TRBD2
CASSSWTSGRYNEQFF
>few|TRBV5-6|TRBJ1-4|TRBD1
CASSLQGREKLFF
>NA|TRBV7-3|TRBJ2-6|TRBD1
CASSPLSGQGAGANVLTF
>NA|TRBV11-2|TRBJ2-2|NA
CASSLVPGRTGELFF
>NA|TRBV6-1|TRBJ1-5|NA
CASSERWDQPQHF
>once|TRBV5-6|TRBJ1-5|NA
CASSSDSNQPQHF
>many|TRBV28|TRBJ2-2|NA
CASSRGGGTGELFF
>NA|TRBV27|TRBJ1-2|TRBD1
CASSFAGGALIGYTF
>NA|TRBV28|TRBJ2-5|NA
CASRQTTKETQYF